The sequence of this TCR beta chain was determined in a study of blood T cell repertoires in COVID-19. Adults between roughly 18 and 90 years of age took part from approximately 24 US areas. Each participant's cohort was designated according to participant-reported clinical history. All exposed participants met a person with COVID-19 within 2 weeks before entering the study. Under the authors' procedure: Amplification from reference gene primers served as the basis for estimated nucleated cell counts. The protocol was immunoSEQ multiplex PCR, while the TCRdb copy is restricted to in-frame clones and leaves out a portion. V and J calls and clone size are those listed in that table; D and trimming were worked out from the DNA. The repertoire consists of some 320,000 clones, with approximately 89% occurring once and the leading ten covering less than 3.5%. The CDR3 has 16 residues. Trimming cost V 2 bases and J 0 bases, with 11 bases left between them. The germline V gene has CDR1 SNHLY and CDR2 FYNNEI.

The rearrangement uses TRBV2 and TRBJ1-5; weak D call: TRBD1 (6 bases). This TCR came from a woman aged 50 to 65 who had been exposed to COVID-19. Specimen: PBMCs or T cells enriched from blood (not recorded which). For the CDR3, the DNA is TGTGCCAGCAGTGAACAGAGGGGGTATAGCAATCAGCCCCAGCATTTT. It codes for CASSEQRGYSNQPQHF.